The 9 T cell receptor beta chains in this list originate from one sample, sequenced in a study of blood T cell repertoires in COVID-19. Measured with immunoSEQ multiplex PCR; TCRdb has only the in-frame clones, and not every one. The sample holds fewer than 400,000 clones; 88% are singletons and the top ten take over 4.5%. The sample consisted of PBMCs or T cells enriched from blood (not recorded which). These TCRs come from a man between 25 and 39 years old who had recovered from COVID-19.

This clone was counted once. The J gene is TRBJ2-2, the V gene TRBV18; perhaps TRBD2 as D (7 bases). Trimming left V 2 bases short and J 7 bases short, with 17 bases between. CDR3 size: 16 residues. Per germline, CDR1 KGHSH and CDR2 LQKENI. The CDR3 bases are TGTGCCAGCTCACCATCATGGGGGGGCCGGATCGGGGAGCTGTTTTTT. It is translated as CASSPSWGGRIGELFF.

The V call is TRBV10-2, the J call TRBJ1-2, with D perhaps matching TRBD1 (5 bases). Per germline, CDR1 WSHSY and CDR2 SAAADI. The V end lost 7 bases, the J end lost 5 bases, and 11 bases lay between the germline ends. This CDR3 is built from 12 residues. This CDR3 is CASNGGGYGYTF. The DNA of the CDR3 is TGCGCCAGCAACGGGGGAGGGTATGGCTACACCTTC.

The chain has TRBV19 and TRBJ2-5, with a possible D match to TRBD1 (6 bases). V was cut by 4 bases and J by 0 bases, with 12 bases left in between. The CDR3 sequence is 15 residues long. In germline, CDR1 is LNHDA, CDR2 SQIVND (reference sequence). The CDR3 region has the DNA TGTGCCAGTAGTAGGGGACAAACGTACCAAGAGACCCAGTACTTC. This encodes CASSRGQTYQETQYF.

The chain combines TRBV28 with TRBJ2-3; D may be TRBD2 (6 bases). The CDR3 is 15 amino acids. The ends were cut back, 1 base at V and 1 base at J, with 9 bases in the middle. CDR1 is MDHEN, CDR2 SYDVKM, per germline. The CDR3 sequence: CASSLLAERTDTQYF. CDR3 DNA sequence: TGTGCCAGCAGTTTATTAGCGGAGCGCACAGATACGCAGTATTTT. Based on the CDR3 plus reference TRBV28 and TRBJ2-3, the full variable domain is DVKVTQSSRYLVKRTGEKVFLECVQDMDHENMFWYRQDPGLGLRLIYFSYDVKMKEKGDIPEGYSVSREKKERFSLILESASTNQTSMYLCASSLLAERTDTQYFGPGTRLTVL.

On this clone itself: The limits of the CDR3 on the DNA are not certain, so only TCRdb's listed CDR3 is given. This chain links TRBV6-5 with TRBJ1-1. The CDR3 is made up of 14 amino acids, end residues included. CDR1 and CDR2 (germline): MNHEY, SVGAGI. The chain's CDR3 is CASSTSGVDTEAFF.

The chain combines TRBV18 with TRBJ1-2; maybe TRBD1 (5 bases). Germline CDR1 and CDR2: KGHSH and LQKENI. The CDR3 length is 13 residues. V gave up 0 bases and J gave up 9 bases, with 11 bases separating them. The CDR3 region has the DNA TGTGCCAGCTCACCACCGCAGGGATGGAGCTACACCTTC. Amino acid sequence: CASSPPQGWSYTF.

The chain recombines TRBV28 with TRBJ2-1; 11 bases map to TRBD2. Germline CDR1 is MDHEN and CDR2 is SYDVKM. The J segment lost 4 bases and the V segment lost 2 bases, leaving 4 bases of the junction unmatched. The CDR3 runs 16 residues. The CDR3 DNA reads TGTGCCAGCAGTTTAGTAGCGGGGGGGCCATACAATGAGCAGTTCTTC. Translated, it gives CASSLVAGGPYNEQFF.

The CDR3 region has the DNA TGTGCCAGCAGCCCGTCCCTTAGCGGGGCGACCTCCTACGAGCAGTACTTC. Protein sequence: CASSPSLSGATSYEQYF. The gene calls are TRBV7-2 and TRBJ2-7, with 8 bases that match TRBD2. CDR3 size: 17 residues. Germline lookup yields CDR1 SGHTA and CDR2 FQGNSA. The J segment lost 0 bases and the V segment lost 5 bases, leaving 12 bases of the junction unmatched.

This chain connects TRBV28 to TRBJ1-3; 7 bases are shared with TRBD1. Germline-derived CDR1 and CDR2 are MDHEN and SYDVKM. This CDR3 has 17 residues. J gave up 0 bases and V 4 bases, and 9 bases lay outside the gene matches. CDR3 nucleotides: TGTGCCAGCAGTTCTCCGGGACAGCCAAGCTCTGGAAACACCATATATTTT. Protein product: CASSSPGQPSSGNTIYF.